Following are 9 T cell receptor beta chains from one sample sequenced in a study of blood T cell repertoires in COVID-19. TCRdb's table, derived via immunoSEQ multiplex PCR, lists solely in-frame clones and lacks some. Here the sample spans a few hundred thousand clones, less than 85% being singletons. The source material was peripheral blood. The receptor set was obtained from a man aged 60 to 75 who had recovered from COVID-19.

The genes are TRBV16 and TRBJ1-1, with TRBD1 as a possible D gene (6 bases). CDR3 length: 15 amino acids. Trimming removed 4 bases at V and 6 bases at J, with 18 bases between. Germline V gene data show CDR1 as KGHSY and CDR2 as FQNENV. This CDR3 reads CASSRAGTYDSEAFF. The CDR3 DNA reads as TGTGCCAGCAGCCGAGCCGGGACATACGATTCTGAAGCTTTCTTT. Filled out from reference TRBV16 and TRBJ1-1, the complete variable domain reads GEEVAQTPKHLVRGEGQKAKLYCAPIKGHSYVFWYQQVLKNEFKFLISFQNENVFDETGMPKERFSAKCLPNSPCSLEIQATKLEDSAVYFCASSRAGTYDSEAFFGQGTRLTVV.

This chain connects TRBV3-1 (or the pseudogene TRBV3-2) to TRBJ1-2, with D possibly matching TRBD1 (6 bases). CDR1 LGHDT and CDR2 YNNKEL come from the germline V gene (reference sequence). V was pared by 4 bases and J by 5 bases, with 14 bases between. CDR3 length equals 14 residues. CDR3 loop: CASSRGGVRYGYTF. For the CDR3, the DNA is TGTGCCAGCAGCCGAGGGGGAGTAAGGTATGGCTACACCTTC.

This clone has only a few counts. The chain combines TRBV30 with TRBJ2-3; 8 bases are shared with TRBD2. V shed 5 bases and J 5 bases; nucleotides not matched to a gene: 9. Germline-derived CDR1 and CDR2 are GTSNPN and SVGIG (reference sequence). The CDR3 sequence is 14 residues long. CDR3 nucleotides: TGTGCCTGGGGGAGGGAGCGGGGGTTAGATACGCAGTATTTT. Amino acid sequence: CAWGRERGLDTQYF.

The chain couples TRBV18 to TRBJ2-1; 7 bases match TRBD2. The CDR3 contains 15 residues. Germline CDR1 reads KGHSH; CDR2 reads LQKENI. The V gene end was trimmed by 2 bases and the J gene end by 6 bases; junction bases not matched to a gene: 7. As DNA, the CDR3 is TGTGCCAGCTCACCATGGACTAGTTCCGGCAATGAGCAGTTCTTC. Translated: CASSPWTSSGNEQFF.

The chain couples TRBV15 to TRBJ1-6; 11 bases are a match to TRBD1. Trimming removed 2 bases from V and 9 bases from J; junction bases left unmatched: 6. Germline loops: CDR1 LNHNV, CDR2 YYDKDF (reference sequence). The length of the CDR3 is 16 residues. The CDR3 DNA is TGTGCCACCAGCAGAAATACCGGGACAGGGGGTTCACCCCTCCACTTT. Translated: CATSRNTGTGGSPLHF. Full variable domain (outside the CDR3, taken from reference TRBV15 and TRBJ1-6): DAMVIQNPRYQVTQFGKPVTLSCSQTLNHNVMYWYQQKSSQAPKLLFHYYDKDFNNEADTPDNFQSRRPNTSFCFLDIRSPGLGDTAMYLCATSRNTGTGGSPLHFGNGTRLTVT.

This clone turned up a few times. V usage is TRBV3-1 (or the pseudogene TRBV3-2) and J usage is TRBJ2-3; 9 bases agree with TRBD2. The CDR3 covers 16 residues. The V gene end was trimmed by 5 bases and the J gene end by 4 bases; junction bases not matched to a gene: 10. Germline CDR1 is LGHDT and CDR2 is YNNKEL (reference sequence). CDR3 in amino acids: CASSSQREVFSDTQYF. In DNA form, the CDR3 reads TGTGCCAGCAGCTCACAGCGGGAGGTTTTTTCAGATACGCAGTATTTT.

The chain links TRBV5-3 to TRBJ2-7; maybe TRBD1 (6 bases). TRBV5-3 qualifies as an ORF whose function is uncertain. Trimming took 7 bases from V and 6 from J, leaving 23 bases between them. This CDR3 spans 15 amino acids. CDR3 coding DNA: TGTGCCAGACTTACTACCCCACACAGGGAGTGCGAGCAGTACTTC. Translating gives CARLTTPHRECEQYF.

The rearrangement links TRBV10-3 to TRBJ1-1; no clear D. Looked up from germline, CDR1 is ENHRY and CDR2 is SYGVKD. V was cut by 0 bases and J by 0 bases, with 2 bases left in between. The CDR3 has 13 amino acids. The CDR3 nucleotides are TGTGCCATCAGTGAGTCCATGAACACTGAAGCTTTCTTT. As protein: CAISESMNTEAFF.

The gene calls are TRBV7-9 and TRBJ1-1, with D hard to call. The CDR3 loop spans 13 amino acids. V was trimmed by 2 bases and J by 9 bases, leaving 13 bases between them. Germline-derived CDR1 and CDR2 are SEHNR and FQNEAQ (reference sequence). In DNA, the CDR3 is TGTGCCAGCAGCTTAATGGCGGGAGCCAAAGCTTTCTTT. Residues: CASSLMAGAKAFF.